Listed below are T cell receptor beta chains from one sample, sequenced in a study of T-cell reconstitution after alpha-beta-depleted transplantation in children. TCRdb recomputed calls from the PCR reads with MiXCR, one row per CDR3 protein. The table includes approximately 1,000,000 distinct CDR3 sequences, roughly 29% detected once. The sample consisted of PBMCs, mostly from graft donor cells, taken 360 days after TCRalphabeta/CD19-depleted stem cell transplant. The source is a boy in the first two years of life who had a stem cell transplant for SCID, so the T cells may come from the graft donor. CDR3s include the opening cysteine and the closing phenylalanine or tryptophan. Fields, in order: D gene, clone size, J gene, V gene, CDR3 length, CDR3 protein, CDR3 DNA. The D gene is left open where the match is weak. Part of the rows lack a size; the others show once, few, many or a class for expanded clones.

>-|few|TRBJ2-1|TRBV12-3/TRBV12-4|14
CASTQNSPQGEQFF
TGTGCCAGCACCCAGAACAGTCCCCAGGGTGAGCAGTTCTTC
>TRBD1|few|TRBJ2-2|TRBV6-2/TRBV6-3|15
CASSYLGQVAGELFF
TGTGCCAGCAGTTACCTGGGACAGGTAGCCGGGGAGCTGTTTTTT
>-|few|TRBJ1-2|TRBV7-3|11
CASPPAYGYTF
TGTGCCAGCCCCCCTGCTTATGGCTACACCTTC
>TRBD1|-|TRBJ2-7|TRBV28|16
CASSFGGQGVGYEQYF
TGTGCCAGCAGTTTTGGCGGACAGGGGGTGGGTTACGAGCAGTACTTC
>-|-|TRBJ2-5|TRBV5-6|15
CASSLVRGGGETQYF
TGTGCCAGCAGCTTGGTCCGGGGCGGTGGGGAGACCCAGTACTTC
>TRBD2|-|TRBJ2-3|TRBV7-6|16
CASSLDGLGGWDTQYF
TGTGCCAGCAGCTTAGATGGACTAGGCGGGTGGGATACGCAGTATTTT
>TRBD1|-|TRBJ1-6|TRBV5-1|16
CASSLAGQGRRSPLHF
TGCGCCAGCAGCTTGGCCGGACAGGGAAGACGTTCACCCCTCCACTTT
>TRBD1|-|TRBJ1-1|TRBV5-1|12
CASSLDREETFF
TGCGCCAGCAGCCTGGACAGGGAGGAAACTTTCTTT
>-|few|TRBJ2-2|TRBV5-1|15
CASSFWQANTGELFF
TGCGCCAGCAGCTTCTGGCAGGCGAACACCGGGGAGCTGTTTTTT
>TRBD1|-|TRBJ1-6|TRBV6-2/TRBV6-3|16
CASRWTGSSYNSPLHF
TGTGCCAGCAGATGGACAGGGAGCTCCTATAATTCACCCCTCCACTTT
>-|few|TRBJ2-3|TRBV5-1|15
CASSLEFASTDTQYF
TGCGCCAGCAGCTTGGAGTTCGCAAGCACAGATACGCAGTATTTT
>-|few|TRBJ2-3|TRBV6-5|14
CASSYSTGSDTQYF
TGTGCCAGCAGTTACTCCACAGGTTCAGATACGCAGTATTTT
>-|-|TRBJ1-2|TRBV12-3/TRBV12-4|12
CASSFSYYGYTF
TGTGCCAGCAGTTTTTCGTACTATGGCTACACCTTC
>-|-|TRBJ2-3|TRBV25-1|15
CASKKAGRVTDTQYF
TGTGCCAGCAAGAAGGCCGGAAGGGTCACAGATACGCAGTATTTT
>-|-|TRBJ2-5|TRBV24-1|16
CATSVTGTTVGETQYF
TGTGCCACCAGTGTTACCGGGACCACTGTGGGAGAGACCCAGTACTTC
>-|few|TRBJ1-6|TRBV5-1|15
CASSRSGLLNSPLHF
TGCGCCAGCAGTCGTTCGGGATTGTTGAATTCACCCCTCCACTTT
>-|-|TRBJ1-1|TRBV4-3|16
CASSQDNGGVNTEAFF
TGCGCCAGCAGCCAAGATAACGGGGGGGTGAACACTGAAGCTTTCTTT
>TRBD2|-|TRBJ2-3|TRBV7-2|17
CASSLAGSGGPGDTQYF
TGTGCCAGCAGCTTAGCGGGCAGCGGGGGGCCGGGAGATACGCAGTATTTT
>-|few|TRBJ2-1|TRBV20-1|16
CSVTRPGGLIFNEQFF
TGCAGTGTTACCCGACCCGGGGGATTGATATTCAATGAGCAGTTCTTC
>-|few|TRBJ1-5|TRBV5-1|14
CASSLEVGTQPQHF
TGCGCCAGCAGCTTGGAAGTGGGGACCCAGCCCCAGCATTTT
>-|-|TRBJ1-5|TRBV15|16
CATSRAPGQSNQPQHF
TGTGCCACCAGCAGAGCGCCAGGACAGAGCAATCAGCCCCAGCATTTT
>TRBD2|-|TRBJ2-5|TRBV5-1|15
CASSLEAGPQETQYF
TGCGCCAGCAGCTTGGAAGCGGGGCCCCAAGAGACCCAGTACTTC
>-|few|TRBJ1-1|TRBV5-1|14
CASSFSTENTEAFF
TGCGCCAGCAGCTTCTCGACGGAGAACACTGAAGCTTTCTTT
>-|-|TRBJ1-2|TRBV7-2|14
CASSSRTANYGYTF
TGTGCCAGCAGCTCCCGGACAGCTAACTATGGCTACACCTTC
>-|-|TRBJ1-6|TRBV7-2|15
CASSLSDSYNSPLHF
TGTGCCAGCAGCTTAAGCGACTCCTATAATTCACCCCTCCACTTT
>TRBD1|-|TRBJ2-3|TRBV6-1|15
CASSEPTGSTDTQYF
TGTGCCAGCAGTGAACCGACAGGGAGCACAGATACGCAGTATTTT
>TRBD1|few|TRBJ1-5|TRBV10-3|15
CAISRDRNSNQPQHF
TGTGCCATCAGTCGGGACAGAAATAGCAATCAGCCCCAGCATTTT